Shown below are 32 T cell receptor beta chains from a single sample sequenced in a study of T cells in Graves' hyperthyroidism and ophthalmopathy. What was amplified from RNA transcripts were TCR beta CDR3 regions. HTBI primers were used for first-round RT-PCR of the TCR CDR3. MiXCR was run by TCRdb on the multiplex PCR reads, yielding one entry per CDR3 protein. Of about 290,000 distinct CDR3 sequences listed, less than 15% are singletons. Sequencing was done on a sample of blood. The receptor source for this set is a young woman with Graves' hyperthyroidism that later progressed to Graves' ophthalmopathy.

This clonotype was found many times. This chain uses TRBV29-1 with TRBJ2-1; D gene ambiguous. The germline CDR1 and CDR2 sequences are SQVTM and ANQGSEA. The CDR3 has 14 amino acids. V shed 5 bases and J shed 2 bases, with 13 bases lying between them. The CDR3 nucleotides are TGCAGCGTTCGGTTTCATACCACCTACAATGAGCAGTTCTTC. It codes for CSVRFHTTYNEQFF.

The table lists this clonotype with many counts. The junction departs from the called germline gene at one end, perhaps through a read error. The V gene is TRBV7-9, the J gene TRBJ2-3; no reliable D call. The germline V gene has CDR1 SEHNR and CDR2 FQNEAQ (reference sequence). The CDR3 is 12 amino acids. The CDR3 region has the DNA TGTGCGAGCAGGTCCGTCACAGATACGCAGTATTTT. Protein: CASRSVTDTQYF.

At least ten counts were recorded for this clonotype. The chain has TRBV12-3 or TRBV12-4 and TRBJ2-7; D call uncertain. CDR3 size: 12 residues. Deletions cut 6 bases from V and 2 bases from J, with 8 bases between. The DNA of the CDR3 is TGTGCCAGCAGGGGTGGGGCCTACGAGCAGTACTTC. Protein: CASRGGAYEQYF.

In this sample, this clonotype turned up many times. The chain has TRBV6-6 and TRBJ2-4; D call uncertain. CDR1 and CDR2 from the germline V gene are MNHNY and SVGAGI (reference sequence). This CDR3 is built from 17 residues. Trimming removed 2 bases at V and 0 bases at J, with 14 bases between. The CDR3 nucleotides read TGTGCCAGCAGTTACATTGCCTCGGCGATAGCCAAAAACATTCAGTACTTC. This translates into CASSYIASAIAKNIQYF.

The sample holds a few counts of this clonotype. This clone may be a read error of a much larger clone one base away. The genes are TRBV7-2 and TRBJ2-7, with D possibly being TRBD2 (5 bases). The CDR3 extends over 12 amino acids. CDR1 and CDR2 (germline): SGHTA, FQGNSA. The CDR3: CASSLGSSEQCF. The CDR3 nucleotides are TGTGCCAGCAGCTTGGGGAGTTCCGAGCAGTGCTTC.

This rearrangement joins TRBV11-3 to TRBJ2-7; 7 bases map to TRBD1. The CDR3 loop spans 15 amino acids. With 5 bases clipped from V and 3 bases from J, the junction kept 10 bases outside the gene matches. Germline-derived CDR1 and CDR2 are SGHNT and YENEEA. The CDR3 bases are TGTGCCAGCAGCGCGAGACCGGGACAGCTCTACGAGCAGTACTTC. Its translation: CASSARPGQLYEQYF.

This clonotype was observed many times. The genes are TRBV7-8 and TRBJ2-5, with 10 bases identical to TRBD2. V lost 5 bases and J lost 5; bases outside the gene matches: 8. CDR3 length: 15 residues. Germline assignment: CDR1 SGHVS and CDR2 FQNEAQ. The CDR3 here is CASSRGLAGEETQYF. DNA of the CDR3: TGTGCCAGCAGCAGGGGGCTAGCGGGAGAGGAGACCCAGTACTTC.

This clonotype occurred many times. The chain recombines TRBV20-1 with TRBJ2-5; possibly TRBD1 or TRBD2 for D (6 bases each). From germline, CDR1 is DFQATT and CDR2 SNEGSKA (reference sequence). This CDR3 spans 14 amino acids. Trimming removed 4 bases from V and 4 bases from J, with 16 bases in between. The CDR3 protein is CSAMSLGGGETQYF. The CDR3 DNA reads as TGCAGTGCTATGTCGTTGGGGGGCGGAGAGACCCAGTACTTC.

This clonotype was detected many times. The DNA for the CDR3 is TGTGCCAGCAGTAACCTAGCGGGAGATTACGAGCAGTACTTC. Translating gives CASSNLAGDYEQYF. The V gene is TRBV2, the J gene TRBJ2-7; 10 nucleotides line up with TRBD2. Germline CDR1 reads SNHLY; CDR2 reads FYNNEI. J lost 4 bases, V lost 5 bases, and 5 bases had no gene match. This CDR3 region has 14 residues.

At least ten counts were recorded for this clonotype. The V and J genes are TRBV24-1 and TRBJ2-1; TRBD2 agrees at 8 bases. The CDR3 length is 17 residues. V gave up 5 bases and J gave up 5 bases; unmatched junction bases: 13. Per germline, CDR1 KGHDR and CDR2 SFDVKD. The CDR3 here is CATSAPRGVSGNNEQFF. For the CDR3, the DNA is TGTGCCACCAGTGCCCCGCGGGGGGTTTCCGGGAACAATGAGCAGTTCTTC.

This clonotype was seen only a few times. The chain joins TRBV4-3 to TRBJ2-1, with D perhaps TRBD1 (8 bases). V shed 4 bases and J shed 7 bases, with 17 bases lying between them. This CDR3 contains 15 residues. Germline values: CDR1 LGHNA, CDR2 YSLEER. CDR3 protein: CASSPVHRGGNEQFF. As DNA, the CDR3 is TGCGCCAGCAGCCCGGTTCACAGGGGGGGGAATGAGCAGTTCTTC.

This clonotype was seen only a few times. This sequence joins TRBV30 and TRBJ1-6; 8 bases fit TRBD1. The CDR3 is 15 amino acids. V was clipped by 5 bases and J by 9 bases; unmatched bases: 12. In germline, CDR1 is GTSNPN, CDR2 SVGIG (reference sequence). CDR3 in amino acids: CAWEGTGTGSSPLHF. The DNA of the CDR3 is TGTGCCTGGGAGGGGACCGGGACAGGCTCTTCACCCCTCCACTTT.

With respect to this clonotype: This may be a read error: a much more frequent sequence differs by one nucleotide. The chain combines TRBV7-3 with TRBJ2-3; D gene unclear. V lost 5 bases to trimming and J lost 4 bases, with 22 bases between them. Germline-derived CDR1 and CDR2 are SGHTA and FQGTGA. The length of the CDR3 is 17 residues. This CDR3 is CASSPPPGGTGADTQYF. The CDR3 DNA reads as TGTGCCAGCAGCCCCCCCCCCGGCGGAACCGGCGCAGATACGCAGTATTTT.

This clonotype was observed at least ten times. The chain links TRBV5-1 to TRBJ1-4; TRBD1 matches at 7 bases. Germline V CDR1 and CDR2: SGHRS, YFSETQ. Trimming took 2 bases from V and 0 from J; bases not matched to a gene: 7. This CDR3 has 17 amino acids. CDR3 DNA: TGCGCCAGCAGCTTAAGGGACAGTTTTGCAACTAATGAAAAACTGTTTTTT. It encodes CASSLRDSFATNEKLFF.

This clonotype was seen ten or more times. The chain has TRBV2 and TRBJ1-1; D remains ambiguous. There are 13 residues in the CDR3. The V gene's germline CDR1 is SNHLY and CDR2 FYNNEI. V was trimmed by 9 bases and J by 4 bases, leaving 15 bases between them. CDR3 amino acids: CASSIDEGTEAFF. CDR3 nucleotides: TGTGCCAGTTCCATCGACGAGGGCACTGAAGCTTTCTTT.

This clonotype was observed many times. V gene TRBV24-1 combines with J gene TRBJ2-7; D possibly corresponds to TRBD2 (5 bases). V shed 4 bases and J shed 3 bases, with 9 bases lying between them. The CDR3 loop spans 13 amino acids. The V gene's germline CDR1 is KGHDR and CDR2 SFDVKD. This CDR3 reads CATSELRDYEQYF. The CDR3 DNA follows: TGTGCCACCAGTGAGCTCCGGGACTACGAGCAGTACTTC.

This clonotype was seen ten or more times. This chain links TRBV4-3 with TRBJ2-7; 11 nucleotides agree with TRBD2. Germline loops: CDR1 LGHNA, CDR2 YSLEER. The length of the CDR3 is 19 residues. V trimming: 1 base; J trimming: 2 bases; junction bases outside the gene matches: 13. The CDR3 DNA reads TGCGCCAGCAGCCAAGCCAGCGCCTTGGAGACTAGCGGGACCTACGAGCAGTACTTC. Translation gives CASSQASALETSGTYEQYF.

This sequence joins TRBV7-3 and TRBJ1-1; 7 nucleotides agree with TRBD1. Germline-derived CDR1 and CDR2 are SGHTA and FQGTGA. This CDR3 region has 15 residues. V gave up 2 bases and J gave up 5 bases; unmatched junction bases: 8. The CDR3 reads CASSLDDREGTEAFF. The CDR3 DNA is TGTGCCAGCAGCTTAGACGACAGGGAAGGAACTGAAGCTTTCTTT.

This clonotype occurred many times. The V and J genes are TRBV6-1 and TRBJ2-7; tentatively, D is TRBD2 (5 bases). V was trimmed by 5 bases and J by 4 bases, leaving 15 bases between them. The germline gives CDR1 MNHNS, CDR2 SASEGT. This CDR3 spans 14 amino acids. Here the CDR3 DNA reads TGTGCCAGCAGTCCCCGACAACCGGGATACGAGCAGTACTTC. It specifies CASSPRQPGYEQYF.

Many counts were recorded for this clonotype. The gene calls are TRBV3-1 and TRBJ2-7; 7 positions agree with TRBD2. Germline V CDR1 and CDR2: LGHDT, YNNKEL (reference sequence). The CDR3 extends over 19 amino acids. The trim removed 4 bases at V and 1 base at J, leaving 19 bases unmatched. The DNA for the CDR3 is TGTGCCAGCAGCCTACAAAGTACCCTGAGCGGGATAGGGTCCTACGAGCAGTACTTC. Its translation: CASSLQSTLSGIGSYEQYF.

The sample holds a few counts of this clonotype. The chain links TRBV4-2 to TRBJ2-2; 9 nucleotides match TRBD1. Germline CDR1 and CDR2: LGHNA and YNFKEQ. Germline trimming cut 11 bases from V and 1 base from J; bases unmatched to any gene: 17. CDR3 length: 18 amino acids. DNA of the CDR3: TGTGCCTCCGGCTCGATATCGCCGGGACAGGGGAACACCGGGGAGCTGTTTTTT. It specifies CASGSISPGQGNTGELFF.

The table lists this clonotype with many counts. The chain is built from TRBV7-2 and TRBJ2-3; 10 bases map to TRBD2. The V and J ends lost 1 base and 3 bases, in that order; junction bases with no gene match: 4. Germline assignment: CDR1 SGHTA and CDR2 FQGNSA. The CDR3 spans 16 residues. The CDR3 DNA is TGTGCCAGCAGCTTAGTAGCGGGAGGAGGTACAGATACGCAGTATTTT. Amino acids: CASSLVAGGGTDTQYF.

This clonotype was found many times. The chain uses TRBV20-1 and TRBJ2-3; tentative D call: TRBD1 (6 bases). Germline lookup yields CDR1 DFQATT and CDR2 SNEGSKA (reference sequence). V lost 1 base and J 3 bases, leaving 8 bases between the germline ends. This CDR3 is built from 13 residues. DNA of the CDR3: TGCAGTGCTAGAGTCAGGGGAACAGATACGCAGTATTTT. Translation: CSARVRGTDTQYF.

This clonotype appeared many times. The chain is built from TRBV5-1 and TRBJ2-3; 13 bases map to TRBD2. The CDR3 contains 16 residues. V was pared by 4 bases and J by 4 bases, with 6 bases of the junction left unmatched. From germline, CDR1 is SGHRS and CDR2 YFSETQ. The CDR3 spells CASSLTTSGRPDTQYF. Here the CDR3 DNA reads TGCGCCAGCAGCCTGACGACTAGCGGGAGGCCAGATACGCAGTATTTT.

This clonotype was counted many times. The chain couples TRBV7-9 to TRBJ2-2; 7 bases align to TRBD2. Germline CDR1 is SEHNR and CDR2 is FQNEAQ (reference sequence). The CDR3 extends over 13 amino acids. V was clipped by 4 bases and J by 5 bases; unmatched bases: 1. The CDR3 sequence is CASSSLATGELFF. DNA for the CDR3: TGTGCCAGCAGCTCACTAGCGACCGGGGAGCTGTTTTTT.

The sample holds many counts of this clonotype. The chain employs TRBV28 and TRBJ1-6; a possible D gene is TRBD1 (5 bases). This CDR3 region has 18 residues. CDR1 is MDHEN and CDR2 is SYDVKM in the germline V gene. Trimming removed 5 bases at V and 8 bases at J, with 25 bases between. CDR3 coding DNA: TGTGCCAGCAGTCCTAGTTTCGGGGACTCAGGACGATATTCACCCCTCCACTTT. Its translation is CASSPSFGDSGRYSPLHF.

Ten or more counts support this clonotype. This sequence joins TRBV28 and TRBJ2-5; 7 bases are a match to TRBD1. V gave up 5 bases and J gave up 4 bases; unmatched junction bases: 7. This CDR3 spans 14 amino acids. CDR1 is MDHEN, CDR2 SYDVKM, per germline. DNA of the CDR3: TGTGCCAGCAGTGTGCAGGGGGTCGGAGAGACCCAGTACTTC. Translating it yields CASSVQGVGETQYF.

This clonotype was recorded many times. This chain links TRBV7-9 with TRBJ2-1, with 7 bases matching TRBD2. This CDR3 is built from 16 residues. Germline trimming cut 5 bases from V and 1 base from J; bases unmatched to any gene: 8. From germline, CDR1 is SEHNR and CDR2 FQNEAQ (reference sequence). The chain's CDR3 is CASSPQTSRSYNEQFF. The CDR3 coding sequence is TGTGCCAGCAGCCCCCAGACTAGCCGGTCCTACAATGAGCAGTTCTTC.

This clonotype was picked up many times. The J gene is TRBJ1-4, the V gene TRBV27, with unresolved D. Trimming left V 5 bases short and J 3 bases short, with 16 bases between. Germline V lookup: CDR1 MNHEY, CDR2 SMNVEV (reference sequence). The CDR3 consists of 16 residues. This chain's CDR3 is CASSPLDDRANEKLFF. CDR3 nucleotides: TGTGCCAGCAGTCCCCTAGATGACCGAGCTAATGAAAAACTGTTTTTT.

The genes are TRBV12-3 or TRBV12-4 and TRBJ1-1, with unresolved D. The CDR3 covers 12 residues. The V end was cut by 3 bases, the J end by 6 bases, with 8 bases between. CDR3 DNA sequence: TGTGCCAGCAGTTTTGTTGAGGCTGAAGCTTTCTTT. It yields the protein CASSFVEAEAFF.

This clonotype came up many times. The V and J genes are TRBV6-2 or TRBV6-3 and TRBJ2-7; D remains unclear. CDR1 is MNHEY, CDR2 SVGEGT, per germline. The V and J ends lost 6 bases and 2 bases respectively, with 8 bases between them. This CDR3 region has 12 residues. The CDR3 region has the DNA TGTGCCAGCAGGGACGAGCCCTACGAGCAGTACTTC. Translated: CASRDEPYEQYF.

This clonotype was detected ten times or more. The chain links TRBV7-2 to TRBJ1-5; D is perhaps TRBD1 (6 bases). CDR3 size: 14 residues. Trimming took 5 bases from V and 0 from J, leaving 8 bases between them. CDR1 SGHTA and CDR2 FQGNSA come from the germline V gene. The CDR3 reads CASSQDSSNQPQHF. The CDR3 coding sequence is TGTGCCAGCAGCCAGGACAGTAGCAATCAGCCCCAGCATTTT.